What follows are 6 T cell receptor beta chains derived from one specimen sequenced in a study of blood T cell repertoires in COVID-19. Libraries were prepared by immunoSEQ multiplex PCR; TCRdb keeps only in-frame clonotypes and omits some of them. The sample contains approximately 220,000 clones, roughly 85% of which appear only once. The sequencing input was PBMCs or T cells enriched from blood (not recorded which). These receptor sequences come from a woman aged 35 to 49 with acute COVID-19.

This rearrangement joins TRBV18 to TRBJ1-1; D possibly corresponds to TRBD1 (5 bases). The CDR3 sequence is 15 residues long. The germline gives CDR1 KGHSH, CDR2 LQKENI. Trimming took 4 bases from V and 0 from J, leaving 12 bases between them. In nucleotides, the CDR3 is TGTGCCAGCTCACTAAGCCAGGGCATGAACACTGAAGCTTTCTTT. This gives the protein CASSLSQGMNTEAFF.

CDR3 residues: CASSFSGGRNEQYF. In DNA, the CDR3 is TGTGCCAGCAGCTTTTCCGGGGGTCGCAACGAGCAGTACTTC. The chain carries TRBV7-3 and TRBJ2-7; D is perhaps TRBD2 (6 bases). V dropped 3 bases and J dropped 5 bases, with 14 bases sitting between them. The germline gives CDR1 SGHTA, CDR2 FQGTGA. This CDR3 region has 14 residues. Together with reference TRBV7-3 and TRBJ2-7, the CDR3 gives the full variable domain: GAGVSQTPSNKVTEKGKYVELRCDPISGHTALYWYRQSLGQGPEFLIYFQGTGAADDSGLPNDRFFAVRPEGSVSTLKIQRTERGDSAVYLCASSFSGGRNEQYFGPGTRLTVT.

The chain uses TRBV28 and TRBJ2-7; D perhaps matches TRBD2 (5 bases). CDR3 length equals 13 residues. Trimming cost V 4 bases and J 6 bases, with 13 bases left between them. Germline CDR1 reads MDHEN; CDR2 reads SYDVKM. This chain's CDR3 is CASSSDARGEQYF. The CDR3 coding sequence is TGTGCCAGCAGTTCTGACGCACGGGGCGAGCAGTACTTC.

The V call is TRBV11-3, the J call TRBJ2-1; 7 nucleotides line up with TRBD1. The junction had 0 bases not matched to a gene; V was cut back by 1 base and J by 3 bases. Germline assignment: CDR1 SGHNT and CDR2 YENEEA. The CDR3 sequence is 14 residues long. The CDR3 DNA reads TGTGCCAGCAGCTTAGCAGGGGGCTACAATGAGCAGTTCTTC. Its protein product is CASSLAGGYNEQFF. Combining the CDR3 with reference TRBV11-3 and TRBJ2-1 gives the whole variable domain EAGVVQSPRYKIIEKKQPVAFWCNPISGHNTLYWYLQNLGQGPELLIRYENEEAVDDSQLPKDRFSAERLKGVDSTLKIQPAELGDSAVYLCASSLAGGYNEQFFGPGTRLTVL.

The gene calls are TRBV11-2 and TRBJ2-7, with 10 positions matching TRBD2. In germline, CDR1 is SGHAT, CDR2 FQNNGV. The CDR3 is made up of 14 amino acids. V lost 1 base and J lost 4; bases outside the gene matches: 1. CDR3 bases: TGTGCCAGCAGCTTAGTAGCGGGAGGATACGAGCAGTACTTC. This translates into CASSLVAGGYEQYF. The full variable domain, in which reference TRBV11-2 and TRBJ2-7 provide the parts outside the CDR3, is EAGVAQSPRYKIIEKRQSVAFWCNPISGHATLYWYQQILGQGPKLLIQFQNNGVVDDSQLPKDRFSAERLKGVDSTLKIQPAKLEDSAVYLCASSLVAGGYEQYFGPGTRLTVT.

The chain employs TRBV6-5 and TRBJ2-1, with 8 bases that match TRBD1. The CDR3 has 14 amino acids. Trimming removed 7 bases from V and 4 bases from J; junction bases left unmatched: 6. Per the germline V gene, CDR1 is MNHEY and CDR2 is SVGAGI. CDR3 nucleotide sequence: TGTGCCAGCATGCGGACAGGGAGGTACAATGAGCAGTTCTTC. This sequence encodes CASMRTGRYNEQFF.